This T cell receptor (beta chain) was captured in a study of OX40 agonist ivuxolimab in advanced cancers. Whole-study findings and limits: Circulating CD4+ and CD8+ T cells showed clonal expansion by week 6 at 0.1 to 3.0 mg/kg. Relative to CD4+ cells, CD8+ T cells on average had more expanded clones.

This clone has just one count. Its matching antigen is unknown. Profiled with immunoSEQ multiplex PCR; TCRdb holds only in-frame clones, not every one. The sample has approximately 64,000 clones, about 82% seen once; the top ten hold 3.7%. The CDR3 length is 15 residues. Trimming stripped 0 bases from V and 8 bases from J, with 15 bases between. Per germline, CDR1 SGHNT and CDR2 YYREEE (reference sequence). The chain combines TRBV5-4 with TRBJ2-1; a possible D gene is TRBD2 (6 bases). The sequenced sample was CD4+ or CD8+ T cells sorted from blood, obtained in a trial of the OX40 agonist ivuxolimab. This TCR was recovered from an adult with an advanced solid tumor such as melanoma, head and neck, liver or kidney cancer. The CDR3 DNA follows: TGTGCCAGCAGCTTGGTGGCGGGAACCGCCCATGAGCAGTTCTTC. Its translation is CASSLVAGTAHEQFF.